This record looks at one TCR beta chain sequence and its context. This sample is drawn from a study of blood T cell repertoires in COVID-19. The repertoire was sequenced with immunoSEQ multiplex PCR; TCRdb's copy has only in-frame clones and lacks some. This table has over 95,000 clones, over 80% appearing once. The origin of this receptor is a man aged 70 or older with active or convalescent COVID-19. The source material was peripheral blood.

The CDR3 region is CASSLLPVITDTQYF. The CDR3 coding sequence is TGTGCCAGCAGCCTACTCCCCGTAATCACAGATACGCAGTATTTT. The gene calls are TRBV7-3 and TRBJ2-3; D remains unclear. From germline, CDR1 is SGHTA and CDR2 FQGTGA. Deletions cut 5 bases from V and 2 bases from J, with 14 bases between. There are 15 residues in the CDR3. Drawing the rest from reference TRBV7-3 and TRBJ2-3, the complete variable domain is GAGVSQTPSNKVTEKGKYVELRCDPISGHTALYWYRQSLGQGPEFLIYFQGTGAADDSGLPNDRFFAVRPEGSVSTLKIQRTERGDSAVYLCASSLLPVITDTQYFGPGTRLTVL.